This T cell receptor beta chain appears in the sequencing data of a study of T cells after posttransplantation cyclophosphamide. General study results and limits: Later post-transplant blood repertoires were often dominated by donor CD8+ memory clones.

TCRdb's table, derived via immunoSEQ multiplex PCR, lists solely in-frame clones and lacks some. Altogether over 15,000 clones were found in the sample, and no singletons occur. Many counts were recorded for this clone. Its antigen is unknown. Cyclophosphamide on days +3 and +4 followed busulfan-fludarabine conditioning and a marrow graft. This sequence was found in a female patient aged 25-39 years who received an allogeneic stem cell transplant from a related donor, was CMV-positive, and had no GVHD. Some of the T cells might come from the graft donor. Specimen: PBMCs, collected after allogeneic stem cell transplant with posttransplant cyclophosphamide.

DNA for the CDR3: TGTGCCTGGGGGACTAGCGGGAGTTACGAGCAGTACTTC. This sequence encodes CAWGTSGSYEQYF. The rearrangement links TRBV30 to TRBJ2-7; 14 bases agree with TRBD2. Germline CDR1 reads GTSNPN; CDR2 reads SVGIG (reference sequence). The V and J ends lost 5 bases and 4 bases, in that order; junction bases with no gene match: 1. The length of the CDR3 is 13 residues.